This T cell receptor (beta chain) was identified in a study of cytomegalovirus exposure and HLA in healthy donors. Primers for the PCR totalled 60 Vbeta and 13 Jbeta. The method was immunoSEQ multiplex PCR; TCRdb's version includes in-frame clones alone and lacks a portion of them. The sample consists of roughly 160,000 clones, roughly 80% of them appearing once. V was clipped by 0 bases and J by 4 bases, with 12 bases between them. Germline assignment: CDR1 SGHDN and CDR2 FVKESK. The CDR3 has 15 amino acids. This chain connects TRBV14 to TRBJ1-2, with D perhaps matching TRBD1 (5 bases). This TCR was sampled from a man aged 50 or older in good health and CMV-seropositive. Sequencing was carried out using PBMCs. The DNA of the CDR3 is TGTGCCAGCAGCCAAGATCCCGGGGGGGTCTATGGCTACACCTTC. This encodes CASSQDPGGVYGYTF.